Each of the 4 T cell receptor beta chains below was sequenced from the same sample in a study of T cells in Graves' hyperthyroidism and ophthalmopathy. Amplified TCR beta CDR3 regions derived from RNA transcripts. The primer set for the first-round RT-PCR of the TCR CDR3 was HTBI. TCRdb recomputed calls from the multiplex PCR reads with MiXCR, one row per CDR3 protein. The sample records over 500,000 distinct CDR3 sequences, around 15% being singletons. The material sequenced was blood. The receptors originated from a woman aged 40 to 50 with Graves' hyperthyroidism.

This clonotype was seen a few times. The genes are TRBV2 and TRBJ1-4, with D possibly being TRBD1 (5 bases). Germline V gene sequence: CDR1 SNHLY, CDR2 FYNNEI. There are 14 residues in the CDR3. V was cut by 6 bases and J by 6 bases, with 14 bases left in between. The CDR3 spells CASSWTLTDEKLFF. CDR3 coding DNA: TGTGCCAGCAGCTGGACACTAACGGATGAAAAACTGTTTTTT.

A few counts support this clonotype. The V and J genes are TRBV9 and TRBJ2-7, with D tentatively TRBD1 (6 bases). CDR1 SGDLS and CDR2 YYNGEE come from the germline V gene. V lost 2 bases and J 1 base, leaving 13 bases between the germline ends. The CDR3 spans 15 residues. CDR3 DNA sequence: TGTGCCAGCAGCGTCGCAGGACAGCCTTCCTACGAGCAGTACTTC. Protein: CASSVAGQPSYEQYF. Looking up the rest from reference TRBV9 and TRBJ2-7 gives the full variable domain: DSGVTQTPKHLITATGQRVTLRCSPRSGDLSVYWYQQSLDQGLQFLIQYYNGEERAKGNILERFSAQQFPDLHSELNLSSLELGDSALYFCASSVAGQPSYEQYFGPGTRLTVT.

This clonotype was seen a few times. The chain joins TRBV14 to TRBJ2-7; D not resolved. V lost 3 bases and J lost 4, with 13 bases in between. The length of the CDR3 is 14 residues. From germline, CDR1 is SGHDN and CDR2 FVKESK. CDR3 residues: CASSQAAPWYEQYF. In DNA form, the CDR3 reads TGTGCCAGCAGCCAGGCGGCTCCCTGGTACGAGCAGTACTTC. The complete variable domain, with remaining parts taken from reference TRBV14 and TRBJ2-7, reads EAGVTQFPSHSVIEKGQTVTLRCDPISGHDNLYWYRRVMGKEIKFLLHFVKESKQDESGMPNNRFLAERTGGTYSTLKVQPAELEDSGVYFCASSQAAPWYEQYFGPGTRLTVT.

This clonotype was counted between two and nine times. The chain is built from TRBV6-1 and TRBJ2-6; 8 bases align to TRBD1. V lost 6 bases, J lost 1 base, and 11 bases stayed unmatched. Germline assignment: CDR1 MNHNS and CDR2 SASEGT. The CDR3 totals 18 residues. The CDR3 spells CASSLDRDSRSGANVLTF. CDR3 sequence (DNA): TGTGCCAGCAGCTTGGACAGGGATTCGAGATCTGGGGCCAACGTCCTGACTTTC.